These 21 T cell receptor beta chains came from one sample sequenced in a study of shared clonotypes between healthy human individuals. Using immunoSEQ multiplex PCR, the repertoire was profiled, and TCRdb retains in-frame clones only, with some absent. The sample has 1,400,000 or so clones; around 98.5% are singletons. Sequenced sample: naive CD4+ T cells sorted from blood. The subset was: CD45RA+ positively selected. These receptors were collected from a man aged 30-40 years in good health.

The chain carries TRBV27 and TRBJ2-1; 13 nucleotides align to TRBD2. The germline V gene encodes CDR1 MNHEY and CDR2 SMNVEV (reference sequence). CDR3 length: 20 residues. The trim removed 5 bases at V and 1 base at J, leaving 14 bases unmatched. The CDR3 sequence is CASSGVGGLAGVSSYNEQFF. CDR3 DNA sequence: TGTGCCAGCAGTGGGGTTGGTGGACTAGCGGGAGTCAGTTCCTACAATGAGCAGTTCTTC.

In regard to this clone: The germline gene is not matched at one end of the junction; a read error may be the cause. The CDR3 DNA follows: TGTGCCAGCGATTTTATCGGGACAGCTCTTAATGGGCAGTTCTTC. It codes for CASDFIGTALNGQFF. The chain employs TRBV6-6 and TRBJ2-1, with 7 bases identical to TRBD1. Germline loops: CDR1 MNHNY, CDR2 SVGAGI (reference sequence). The CDR3 sequence is 15 residues long.

The chain employs TRBV11-3 and TRBJ2-5; possibly TRBD1 for D (5 bases). The V gene lost 4 bases and the J gene lost 5 bases, with 29 bases spanning the gap. CDR3 length: 19 residues. Germline V lookup: CDR1 SGHNT, CDR2 YENEEA. The CDR3 coding sequence is TGTGCCAGCAGCTCCCGAGGAACAGGCCCAACCGAGGCAAGGGAGACCCAGTACTTC. This encodes CASSSRGTGPTEARETQYF.

This chain connects TRBV18 to TRBJ2-5; D is unclear. V lost 5 bases to trimming and J lost 3 bases, with 19 bases between them. The germline CDR1 and CDR2 sequences are KGHSH and LQKENI. The CDR3 runs 16 residues. The CDR3 here is CASSRPAIGRKETQYF. CDR3 nucleotide sequence: TGTGCCAGCTCAAGGCCGGCCATTGGGCGAAAAGAGACCCAGTACTTC. Full variable domain (remainder filled in from reference TRBV18 and TRBJ2-5): NAGVMQNPRHLVRRRGQEARLRCSPMKGHSHVYWYRQLPEEGLKFMVYLQKENIIDESGMPKERFSAEFPKEGPSILRIQQVVRGDSAAYFCASSRPAIGRKETQYFGPGTRLLVL.

CDR3: CASSTESTDTQYF. CDR3 sequence (DNA): TGTGCCAGCAGTACGGAGAGCACAGATACGCAGTATTTT. The chain carries TRBV9 and TRBJ2-3; D remains ambiguous. V was cut by 5 bases and J by 0 bases, with 7 bases left in between. The CDR3 sequence is 13 residues long. The germline V gene encodes CDR1 SGDLS and CDR2 YYNGEE.

This chain connects TRBV28 to TRBJ2-1; 10 bases match TRBD2. CDR1 and CDR2 from the germline V gene are MDHEN and SYDVKM. V shed 5 bases and J 6 bases; nucleotides not matched to a gene: 7. This CDR3 is built from 15 residues. The CDR3 protein is CASSHASSGSNEQFF. DNA for the CDR3: TGTGCCAGCAGTCATGCTTCTAGCGGGAGCAATGAGCAGTTCTTC. Full variable domain (remainder filled in from reference TRBV28 and TRBJ2-1): DVKVTQSSRYLVKRTGEKVFLECVQDMDHENMFWYRQDPGLGLRLIYFSYDVKMKEKGDIPEGYSVSREKKERFSLILESASTNQTSMYLCASSHASSGSNEQFFGPGTRLTVL.

J is TRBJ1-1 and V is TRBV5-4; TRBD1 matches at 11 bases. CDR3 size: 15 residues. Per germline, CDR1 SGHNT and CDR2 YYREEE (reference sequence). V trimming: 4 bases; J trimming: 4 bases; junction bases outside the gene matches: 6. CDR3 amino acids: CASSVGTGGFTEAFF. For the CDR3, the DNA is TGTGCCAGCAGCGTAGGGACAGGGGGTTTCACTGAAGCTTTCTTT.

A remark on this clone: Additional DNA sequences in this sample encode the identical CDR3. The rearrangement joins TRBV19 to TRBJ2-3; tentatively, D is TRBD2 (5 bases). Germline V CDR1 and CDR2: LNHDA, SQIVND (reference sequence). The CDR3 is 12 residues long. V was clipped by 3 bases and J by 5 bases, with 6 bases between them. The DNA of the CDR3 is TGTGCCAGTAGTATCCGGGGAGATACGCAGTATTTT. This gives the protein CASSIRGDTQYF.

V gene TRBV18 combines with J gene TRBJ2-7, with D unresolved. V was clipped by 6 bases and J by 3 bases, with 9 bases between them. CDR1 and CDR2 (germline): KGHSH, LQKENI. The CDR3 extends over 12 amino acids. Written as DNA, the CDR3 is TGTGCCAGCTCGGATGAAGGCTACGAGCAGTACTTC. Amino acids: CASSDEGYEQYF. Variable domain in full (rest from reference TRBV18 and TRBJ2-7): NAGVMQNPRHLVRRRGQEARLRCSPMKGHSHVYWYRQLPEEGLKFMVYLQKENIIDESGMPKERFSAEFPKEGPSILRIQQVVRGDSAAYFCASSDEGYEQYFGPGTRLTVT.

The J gene is TRBJ2-7, the V gene TRBV5-5; a weak D match, TRBD2 (7 bases). CDR1 SGHKS and CDR2 YYEKEE come from the germline V gene (reference sequence). V dropped 4 bases and J dropped 0 bases, with 14 bases sitting between them. The CDR3 extends over 15 amino acids. The CDR3 sequence: CASSLLGGRSYEQYF. CDR3 coding DNA: TGTGCCAGCAGCCTGTTGGGGGGGCGCTCCTACGAGCAGTACTTC.

This chain joins TRBV19 and TRBJ2-2, with TRBD2 matching over 12 bases. CDR3 size: 19 residues. Germline CDR1 LNHDA, CDR2 SQIVND (reference sequence). V was pared by 5 bases and J by 1 base, with 11 bases of the junction left unmatched. The CDR3 loop is CASSRRGLAGLMNTGELFF. CDR3 in DNA: TGTGCCAGTAGTCGGCGAGGACTAGCGGGACTTATGAACACCGGGGAGCTGTTTTTT.

This chain joins TRBV7-2 and TRBJ2-7; 8 bases match TRBD2. The CDR3 has 13 residues. CDR1 and CDR2 (germline): SGHTA, FQGNSA. The ends lost 4 bases at V and 10 bases at J; junction bases unmatched: 9. The CDR3 loop is CASSSRGLAPQYF. CDR3 in DNA: TGTGCCAGCAGCTCACGAGGACTAGCCCCTCAGTACTTC.

This chain connects TRBV5-1 to TRBJ2-5, with 11 positions matching TRBD2. V trimming: 0 bases; J trimming: 4 bases; junction bases outside the gene matches: 8. Germline CDR1 is SGHRS and CDR2 is YFSETQ. CDR3 length: 17 amino acids. CDR3 protein: CASSLALAGVVRETQYF. The CDR3 coding sequence is TGCGCCAGCAGCTTGGCACTAGCGGGAGTAGTAAGAGAGACCCAGTACTTC.

The chain recombines TRBV7-8 with TRBJ1-1, with a possible D match to TRBD1 (5 bases). This CDR3 comprises 13 residues. The germline V gene has CDR1 SGHVS and CDR2 FQNEAQ. The V and J ends lost 8 bases and 5 bases respectively, with 15 bases between them. CDR3 coding DNA: TGTGCCAGCGGTACAGTGAGGGGAACTGAAGCTTTCTTT. Translated, it gives CASGTVRGTEAFF.

The genes are TRBV5-1 and TRBJ2-4; no clear D gene. Trimming removed 0 bases from V and 0 bases from J, with 10 bases in between. The CDR3 has 16 residues. Germline V gene data show CDR1 as SGHRS and CDR2 as YFSETQ. CDR3 in DNA: TGCGCCAGCAGCTTGGCAGGACCCCTAGCCAAAAACATTCAGTACTTC. This gives the protein CASSLAGPLAKNIQYF. Full variable domain (rest looked up from reference TRBV5-1 and TRBJ2-4): KAGVTQTPRYLIKTRGQQVTLSCSPISGHRSVSWYQQTPGQGLQFLFEYFSETQRNKGNFPGRFSGRQFSNSRSEMNVSTLELGDSALYLCASSLAGPLAKNIQYFGAGTRLSVL.

The gene calls are TRBV5-4 and TRBJ1-1; D gene uncertain. The V gene lost 4 bases and the J gene lost 4 bases, with 14 bases spanning the gap. CDR1 is SGHNT and CDR2 is YYREEE in the germline V gene (reference sequence). This CDR3 has 14 residues. The CDR3 reads CASSGPIGITEAFF. CDR3 bases: TGTGCCAGCAGCGGGCCAATCGGGATCACTGAAGCTTTCTTT.

The chain carries TRBV5-4 and TRBJ2-3, with 8 bases matching TRBD1. The CDR3 covers 17 residues. Trimming at V came to 4 bases and at J to 2 bases, leaving 12 bases not matched to a gene. CDR1 is SGHNT and CDR2 is YYREEE in the germline V gene (reference sequence). The CDR3 bases are TGTGCCAGCAGCCCCCTCGGGACAGGAGCCATCACAGATACGCAGTATTTT. It specifies CASSPLGTGAITDTQYF. Variable domain in full (rest from reference TRBV5-4 and TRBJ2-3): ETGVTQSPTHLIKTRGQQVTLRCSSQSGHNTVSWYQQALGQGPQFIFQYYREEENGRGNFPPRFSGLQFPNYSSELNVNALELDDSALYLCASSPLGTGAITDTQYFGPGTRLTVL.

The V gene is TRBV15, the J gene TRBJ1-4; D perhaps matches TRBD1 (6 bases). Trimming took 0 bases from V and 6 from J, leaving 11 bases between them. CDR3 size: 15 residues. From germline, CDR1 is LNHNV and CDR2 YYDKDF (reference sequence). CDR3 region: CATSRDSRTDEKLFF. As DNA, the CDR3 is TGTGCCACCAGCAGAGATTCACGGACAGATGAAAAACTGTTTTTT.

The chain carries TRBV4-3 and TRBJ2-2, with D hard to call. CDR1 and CDR2 from the germline V gene are LGHNA and YSLEER. CDR3 length equals 15 residues. The ends were cut back, 3 bases at V and 5 bases at J, with 13 bases in the middle. In nucleotides, the CDR3 is TGCGCCAGCAGCCAGGCTCATAGGGAAACCGGGGAGCTGTTTTTT. Residues: CASSQAHRETGELFF.

The chain couples TRBV7-2 to TRBJ1-4; D is unresolved. Germline loops: CDR1 SGHTA, CDR2 FQGNSA. This CDR3 comprises 13 residues. The V and J ends lost 5 bases and 7 bases respectively, with 11 bases between them. The CDR3 DNA is TGTGCCAGCAGCCCCACGTGGGGTGAAAAACTGTTTTTT. Its protein is CASSPTWGEKLFF. Supplemented by reference TRBV7-2 and TRBJ1-4, the full variable domain reads GAGVSQSPSNKVTEKGKDVELRCDPISGHTALYWYRQSLGQGLEFLIYFQGNSAPDKSGLPSDRFSAERTGGSVSTLTIQRTQQEDSAVYLCASSPTWGEKLFFGSGTQLSVL.

CDR3 residues: CASSPRTRGSTTDTQYF. The CDR3 coding sequence is TGTGCCAGCAGCCCGAGAACGAGAGGGAGTACTACAGATACGCAGTATTTT. This chain connects TRBV11-2 to TRBJ2-3; tentatively, D is TRBD2 (5 bases). V lost 5 bases to trimming and J lost 3 bases, with 21 bases between them. This CDR3 region has 17 residues. Per the germline V gene, CDR1 is SGHAT and CDR2 is FQNNGV. The entire variable domain, with the rest obtained from reference TRBV11-2 and TRBJ2-3, is as follows: EAGVAQSPRYKIIEKRQSVAFWCNPISGHATLYWYQQILGQGPKLLIQFQNNGVVDDSQLPKDRFSAERLKGVDSTLKIQPAKLEDSAVYLCASSPRTRGSTTDTQYFGPGTRLTVL.